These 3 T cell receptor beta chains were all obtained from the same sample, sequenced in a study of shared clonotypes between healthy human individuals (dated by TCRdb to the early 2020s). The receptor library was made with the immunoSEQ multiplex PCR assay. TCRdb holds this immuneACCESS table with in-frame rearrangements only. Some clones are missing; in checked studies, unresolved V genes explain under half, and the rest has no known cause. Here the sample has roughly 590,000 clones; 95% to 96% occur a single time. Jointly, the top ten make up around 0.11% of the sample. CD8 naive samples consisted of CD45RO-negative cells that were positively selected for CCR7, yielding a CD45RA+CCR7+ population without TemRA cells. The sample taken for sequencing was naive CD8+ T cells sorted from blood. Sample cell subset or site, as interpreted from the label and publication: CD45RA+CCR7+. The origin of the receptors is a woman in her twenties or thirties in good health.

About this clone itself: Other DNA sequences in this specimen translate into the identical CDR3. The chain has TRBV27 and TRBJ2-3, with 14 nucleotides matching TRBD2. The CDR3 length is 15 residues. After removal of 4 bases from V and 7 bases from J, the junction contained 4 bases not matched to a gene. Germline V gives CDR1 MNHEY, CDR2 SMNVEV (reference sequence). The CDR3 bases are TGTGCCAGCAGTTCCGGGACTAGCGGGAGAAATACGCAGTATTTT. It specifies CASSSGTSGRNTQYF.

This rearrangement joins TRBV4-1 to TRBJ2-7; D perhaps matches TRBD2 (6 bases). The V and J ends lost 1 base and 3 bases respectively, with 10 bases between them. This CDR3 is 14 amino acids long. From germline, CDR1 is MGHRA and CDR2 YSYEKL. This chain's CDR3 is CASSQASGLYEQYF. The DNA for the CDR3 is TGCGCCAGCAGCCAAGCGAGCGGGCTCTACGAGCAGTACTTC.

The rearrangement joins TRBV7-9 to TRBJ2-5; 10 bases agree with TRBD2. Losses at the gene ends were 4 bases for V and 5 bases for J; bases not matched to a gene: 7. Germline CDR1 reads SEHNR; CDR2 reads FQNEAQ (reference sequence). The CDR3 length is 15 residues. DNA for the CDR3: TGTGCCAGCAGCTGGTTAGCGGGAGGAGCTGAGACCCAGTACTTC. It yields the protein CASSWLAGGAETQYF.